The clone carrying this TCR beta chain showed up just once. Its cognate antigen is unknown. Method: immunoSEQ multiplex PCR; TCRdb's copy keeps in-frame clones and lacks some. The sample has about 2.4 million clones, 90% to 95% seen once. The source of the sample is a study of shared clonotypes between healthy human individuals. The CDR3 is 15 residues long. From germline, CDR1 is SGHNT and CDR2 YYREEE (reference sequence). Trimming removed 4 bases from V and 5 bases from J; junction bases left unmatched: 10. Whole-study findings and limits: Sharing across four donors was highest in naive CD4 (around 5%) and lowest in memory CD8 (0.4%).

Sequences were obtained from naive CD4+ T cells from PBMCs. Subset described: CD45RA+ positively selected. The receptor's source is a man between 18 and 35 years old in good health. Some clones in this sample may be carry-over from other donors' samples. The chain uses TRBV5-4 and TRBJ1-2; 8 bases fit TRBD1. CDR3 bases: TGTGCCAGCAGCGGCGGGGACAGGAGCCCTTATGGCTACACCTTC. This gives the protein CASSGGDRSPYGYTF.